One sample yielded the 15 T cell receptor beta chains listed below, sequenced in a study of long-term antiretroviral therapy in people with HIV. Survey level was the resolution at which the v3.0 immunoSEQ assay ran. Here immunoSEQ multiplex PCR was the method, and the copy in TCRdb shows in-frame clones only, minus some. The table includes approximately 24,000 clones, 84% detected once. The sequencing here drew on unsorted PBMCs, taken 5.9 years after starting antiretroviral therapy. These receptors came from a man aged 25-45 years with HIV.

This rearrangement joins TRBV5-6 to TRBJ2-7, with 8 bases identical to TRBD2. V dropped 4 bases and J dropped 1; count of bases not matched to a gene: 7. The germline V gene encodes CDR1 SGHDT and CDR2 YYEEEE. There are 15 residues in the CDR3. The CDR3 reads CASSAIAGTSYEQYF. The CDR3 bases are TGTGCCAGCAGCGCAATAGCGGGGACATCCTACGAGCAGTACTTC.

The chain carries TRBV7-2 and TRBJ2-1; tentative D call: TRBD2 (5 bases). The V gene's germline CDR1 is SGHTA and CDR2 FQGNSA. The CDR3 contains 17 residues. V was clipped by 3 bases and J by 1 base, with 16 bases between them. CDR3 sequence: CASSFAHSVGSYNEQFF. The CDR3 nucleotides read TGTGCCAGCAGCTTCGCCCATAGCGTTGGGTCCTACAATGAGCAGTTCTTC.

This clone has more than one count but fewer than ten. J is TRBJ1-2 and V is TRBV6-4, with a tentative D call TRBD1 (5 bases). V lost 4 bases to trimming and J lost 2 bases, with 8 bases between them. In germline, CDR1 is MRHNA, CDR2 SNTAGT. This CDR3 spans 13 amino acids. CDR3 DNA: TGTGCCAGCAGTGGCCCAGGGAACTATGGCTACACCTTC. Translated, it gives CASSGPGNYGYTF.

The chain carries TRBV6-1 and TRBJ2-1, with 9 bases identical to TRBD1. V was pared by 2 bases and J by 7 bases, with 9 bases of the junction left unmatched. The CDR3 length is 16 residues. Looked up from germline, CDR1 is MNHNS and CDR2 is SASEGT. This CDR3 reads CASSEIPQGARNEQFF. As DNA, the CDR3 is TGTGCCAGCAGTGAAATCCCACAGGGGGCTAGGAATGAGCAGTTCTTC.

The V gene is TRBV30, the J gene TRBJ1-1; possibly TRBD1 for D (5 bases). Trimming took off 3 bases at V and 1 base at J, with 12 bases between the two ends. The CDR3 is made up of 14 amino acids. Germline V gives CDR1 GTSNPN, CDR2 SVGIG (reference sequence). The CDR3: CAWSAGTANTEAFF. As DNA, the CDR3 is TGTGCCTGGAGCGCCGGGACGGCGAACACTGAAGCTTTCTTT.

J is TRBJ2-7 and V is TRBV7-3; 8 positions agree with TRBD1. CDR1 and CDR2 (germline): SGHTA, FQGTGA. This CDR3 has 15 amino acids. The V gene end was trimmed by 2 bases and the J gene end by 5 bases; junction bases not matched to a gene: 8. The CDR3 DNA is TGTGCCAGCAGCTTAGAAGGACAGGGATGGGACGAGCAGTACTTC. Residues: CASSLEGQGWDEQYF.

This chain uses TRBV19 with TRBJ2-7; D ambiguous. CDR1 and CDR2 from the germline V gene are LNHDA and SQIVND (reference sequence). CDR3 size: 15 residues. V was cut by 2 bases and J by 5 bases, with 16 bases left in between. The CDR3 nucleotides read TGTGCCAGTAGTATAATGGGCATAACCGTCCACGAGCAGTACTTC. As protein: CASSIMGITVHEQYF. The variable domain in full, with the rest retrieved from reference TRBV19 and TRBJ2-7, is DGGITQSPKYLFRKEGQNVTLSCEQNLNHDAMYWYRQDPGQGLRLIYYSQIVNDFQKGDIAEGYSVSREKKESFPLTVTSAQKNPTAFYLCASSIMGITVHEQYFGPGTRLTVT.

This chain connects TRBV7-7 to TRBJ2-6; D may be TRBD2 (5 bases). Per the germline V gene, CDR1 is SSHAT and CDR2 is FNYEAQ (reference sequence). The CDR3 has 16 residues. V shed 1 base and J shed 2 bases, with 9 bases lying between them. CDR3 sequence reads: CASSLGTGTGANVLTF. In nucleotides, the CDR3 is TGTGCCAGCAGCTTAGGCACCGGGACTGGGGCCAACGTCCTGACTTTC.

V gene TRBV5-4 combines with J gene TRBJ2-7; 8 bases match TRBD1. Germline-derived CDR1 and CDR2 are SGHNT and YYREEE (reference sequence). The CDR3 extends over 13 amino acids. Losses at the gene ends were 4 bases for V and 5 bases for J; bases not matched to a gene: 5. The CDR3 sequence: CASSQDRGHEQYF. DNA for the CDR3: TGTGCCAGCAGCCAAGACAGGGGACACGAGCAGTACTTC.

The V gene is TRBV28, the J gene TRBJ1-1; 8 bases line up with TRBD1. Germline V gene sequence: CDR1 MDHEN, CDR2 SYDVKM. The CDR3 length is 18 residues. Germline trimming cut 7 bases from V and 11 bases from J; bases unmatched to any gene: 27. The CDR3 DNA reads TGTGCCAGCATTAAAATCGACCCGACAAAGACAGGGGACCCCATGGCTTTCTTT. It specifies CASIKIDPTKTGDPMAFF.

This chain uses TRBV7-9 with TRBJ2-5; the match to TRBD1 covers 10 bases. The CDR3 covers 16 residues. The trim removed 5 bases at V and 5 bases at J, leaving 11 bases unmatched. Germline V gene sequence: CDR1 SEHNR, CDR2 FQNEAQ (reference sequence). The CDR3 protein is CASSLQPGQGSETQYF. The CDR3 nucleotides read TGTGCCAGCAGCCTCCAACCGGGACAGGGGTCGGAGACCCAGTACTTC.

This rearrangement joins TRBV7-2 to TRBJ1-2; 11 bases map to TRBD1. In germline, CDR1 is SGHTA, CDR2 FQGNSA. With 3 bases clipped from V and 5 bases from J, the junction kept 2 bases outside the gene matches. CDR3 length: 14 residues. CDR3 DNA sequence: TGTGCCAGCAGCTTCGGACAGGGGGCATATGGCTACACCTTC. Translation: CASSFGQGAYGYTF.

This rearrangement joins TRBV11-2 to TRBJ1-2, with TRBD1 as a possible D gene (5 bases). Trimming removed 4 bases from V and 3 bases from J, with 9 bases in between. Germline lookup yields CDR1 SGHAT and CDR2 FQNNGV. This CDR3 has 13 residues. The CDR3 sequence: CASSSTGYYGYTF. CDR3 DNA: TGTGCCAGCAGCTCTACAGGATACTATGGCTACACCTTC.

The chain carries TRBV30 and TRBJ2-7; D could derive from TRBD1 or TRBD2 (5 bases each). From germline, CDR1 is GTSNPN and CDR2 SVGIG (reference sequence). The CDR3 totals 13 residues. Trimming left V 0 bases short and J 0 bases short, with 6 bases between. CDR3 bases: TGTGCCTGGAGTGTCGGGGCCTCCTACGAGCAGTACTTC. Protein: CAWSVGASYEQYF. Drawing the rest from reference TRBV30 and TRBJ2-7, the complete variable domain is SQTIHQWPATLVQPVGSPLSLECTVEGTSNPNLYWYRQAAGRGLQLLFYSVGIGQISSEVPQNLSASRPQDRQFILSSKKLLLSDSGFYLCAWSVGASYEQYFGPGTRLTVT.

CDR3: CASSVLGNSGSSTGELFF. CDR3 bases: TGTGCCAGCAGCGTGTTAGGGAACAGCGGGAGTAGTACCGGGGAGCTGTTTTTT. The chain links TRBV9 to TRBJ2-2; TRBD2 aligns across 8 bases. With V trimmed by 2 bases and J by 5 bases, 14 bases remained unmatched. The germline V gene encodes CDR1 SGDLS and CDR2 YYNGEE. CDR3 length: 18 amino acids.